The 25 T cell receptor beta chains below were found in one sample sequenced in a study of blood T cell repertoires in COVID-19 (TCRdb year 2020). Library preparation was by the immunoSEQ multiplex PCR assay. TCRdb carries this immuneACCESS record with in-frame sequences only. Its versions omit some clonotypes, under half of them owing to an unresolved V gene in the studies checked, with the rest unexplained. Within this sample are 40,000 to 55,000 clones, with roughly 84% of them counted one time only. The leading ten clones occupy 30% to 35% of the sample. The sequenced sample consisted of peripheral blood. The receptors here all came from a woman of 80 years or more with acute or convalescent COVID-19.

This clone has just one count. The V and J genes are TRBV5-1 and TRBJ2-1; 8 bases are shared with TRBD2. Losses at the gene ends were 4 bases for V and 2 bases for J; bases not matched to a gene: 8. CDR3 length: 16 amino acids. In germline, CDR1 is SGHRS, CDR2 YFSETQ. As DNA, the CDR3 is TGCGCCAGCAGCCTAACTACTAGCGGTACCTACAATGAGCAGTTCTTC. Translation gives CASSLTTSGTYNEQFF.

This rearrangement joins TRBV7-2 to TRBJ1-1, with 9 positions matching TRBD1. CDR1 is SGHTA and CDR2 is FQGNSA in the germline V gene. Trimming cost V 6 bases and J 2 bases; bases outside gene matches: 7. This CDR3 spans 15 amino acids. As DNA, the CDR3 is TGTGCCAGCAGGCTACAGGGGGCGGGTAACACTGAAGCTTTCTTT. Its translation: CASRLQGAGNTEAFF.

This chain connects TRBV7-2 to TRBJ2-5; 9 bases are shared with TRBD2. This CDR3 is 14 amino acids long. The V gene's germline CDR1 is SGHTA and CDR2 FQGNSA. Trimming removed 3 bases from V and 1 base from J; junction bases left unmatched: 0. CDR3 sequence: CASSFSGSQETQYF. The CDR3 DNA reads TGTGCCAGCAGCTTTAGCGGGAGCCAAGAGACCCAGTACTTC.

V gene TRBV9 combines with J gene TRBJ1-5; D is undetermined. The CDR3 is 14 amino acids. The V end was cut by 0 bases, the J end by 8 bases, with 12 bases between. The germline CDR1 and CDR2 sequences are SGDLS and YYNGEE. The DNA of the CDR3 is TGTGCCAGCAGCGTAGGGAATAGCGTTGAGCCCCAGCATTTT. Translation: CASSVGNSVEPQHF. Full variable domain (remainder filled in from reference TRBV9 and TRBJ1-5): DSGVTQTPKHLITATGQRVTLRCSPRSGDLSVYWYQQSLDQGLQFLIQYYNGEERAKGNILERFSAQQFPDLHSELNLSSLELGDSALYFCASSVGNSVEPQHFGDGTRLSIL.

This chain uses TRBV2 with TRBJ1-2, with D maybe TRBD1 (5 bases). CDR1 is SNHLY and CDR2 is FYNNEI in the germline V gene. CDR3 length equals 15 residues. V was shortened by 0 bases and J by 8 bases, with 16 bases between the two germline ends. The CDR3 here is CASSEARFGTRGYTF. The CDR3 DNA sequence: TGTGCCAGCAGTGAAGCCCGATTCGGGACTCGCGGCTACACCTTC.

V gene TRBV5-6 combines with J gene TRBJ2-1; D might be TRBD2 (5 bases). V dropped 4 bases and J dropped 9 bases, with 14 bases sitting between them. This CDR3 is 13 amino acids long. Germline CDR1 is SGHDT and CDR2 is YYEEEE. CDR3: CASSHQNGGEQFF. The DNA for the CDR3 is TGTGCCAGCAGCCATCAAAATGGAGGTGAGCAGTTCTTC.

This sequence joins TRBV19 and TRBJ1-6; 8 bases match TRBD1. This CDR3 is built from 13 residues. Germline loops: CDR1 LNHDA, CDR2 SQIVND (reference sequence). Trimming at V came to 6 bases and at J to 10 bases, leaving 5 bases not matched to a gene. The CDR3 here is CASSPDRVSPLHF. In DNA form, the CDR3 reads TGTGCCAGTAGCCCGGACAGGGTCTCACCCCTCCACTTT.

The genes are TRBV19 and TRBJ2-1; D gene ambiguous. Germline values: CDR1 LNHDA, CDR2 SQIVND (reference sequence). Trimming stripped 1 base from V and 0 bases from J, with 7 bases between. The CDR3 consists of 15 residues. This CDR3 reads CASSIAGSSYNEQFF. The CDR3 region has the DNA TGTGCCAGTAGTATAGCGGGTAGCTCCTACAATGAGCAGTTCTTC.

V is TRBV7-2 and J is TRBJ1-3, with 7 bases fitting TRBD1. This CDR3 comprises 15 residues. Per the germline V gene, CDR1 is SGHTA and CDR2 is FQGNSA. With 2 bases clipped from V and 7 bases from J, the junction kept 8 bases outside the gene matches. CDR3 sequence reads: CASSLRGGRSNTIYF. The CDR3, as DNA: TGTGCCAGCAGCTTACGAGGGGGCAGGAGTAACACCATATATTTT. Full variable domain (rest looked up from reference TRBV7-2 and TRBJ1-3): GAGVSQSPSNKVTEKGKDVELRCDPISGHTALYWYRQSLGQGLEFLIYFQGNSAPDKSGLPSDRFSAERTGGSVSTLTIQRTQQEDSAVYLCASSLRGGRSNTIYFGEGSWLTVV.

The V gene is TRBV3-1 (or the pseudogene TRBV3-2), the J gene TRBJ2-1; 10 bases match TRBD2. V lost 2 bases to trimming and J lost 0 bases; unmatched junction nucleotides: 7. This CDR3 spans 18 amino acids. The germline CDR1 and CDR2 sequences are LGHDT and YNNKEL (reference sequence). The CDR3 reads CASSQFLAGALSYNEQFF. The CDR3, as DNA: TGTGCCAGCAGCCAATTCCTAGCGGGAGCACTCTCCTACAATGAGCAGTTCTTC.

This chain connects TRBV9 to TRBJ1-2; D may be TRBD1 (5 bases). The CDR3 has 15 amino acids. Germline values: CDR1 SGDLS, CDR2 YYNGEE. V lost 0 bases and J lost 4, with 13 bases in between. CDR3 nucleotides: TGTGCCAGCAGCGTAGAGGCAGGGCTATTCTATGGCTACACCTTC. It encodes CASSVEAGLFYGYTF.

The J gene is TRBJ1-4, the V gene TRBV28; TRBD1 agrees at 8 bases. J lost 9 bases, V lost 4 bases, and 7 bases had no gene match. CDR3 length: 14 residues. Germline-derived CDR1 and CDR2 are MDHEN and SYDVKM. DNA for the CDR3: TGTGCCAGCAGTTCGGCAGGGGGCGTTCAAAAACTGTTTTTT. Its translation: CASSSAGGVQKLFF.

This clone was seen just once. The chain is built from TRBV6-1 and TRBJ2-7; 12 bases line up with TRBD2. Germline V gene lookup returns CDR1 MNHNS and CDR2 SASEGT. The CDR3 is 16 amino acids. With V trimmed by 4 bases and J by 6 bases, 10 bases remained unmatched. The DNA for the CDR3 is TGTGCCAGCAGTGCCGGACTAGCGGGAACCGGGTCCGAGCAGTACTTC. This translates into CASSAGLAGTGSEQYF.

This clone was counted only a few times. This chain connects TRBV24-1 to TRBJ2-5; 7 bases are shared with TRBD1. The CDR3 spans 14 residues. V shed 9 bases and J 5 bases; nucleotides not matched to a gene: 11. Looked up from germline, CDR1 is KGHDR and CDR2 is SFDVKD. The DNA of the CDR3 is TGTGCCACCTCGGGACAGACAGGTCCGGAGACCCAGTACTTC. Amino acids: CATSGQTGPETQYF.

In the case of this clone: The junction departs from the called germline gene at one end, perhaps through a read error. The CDR3 bases are TGTGCCAGCAGCGTAGGACAGGCTAACGAAAAACTGTTTTTT. Amino acids: CASSVGQANEKLFF. The chain combines TRBV7-2 with TRBJ1-4, with 7 bases matching TRBD1. The germline V gene encodes CDR1 SGHTA and CDR2 FQGNSA. The CDR3 totals 14 residues.

The gene calls are TRBV24-1 and TRBJ2-1; D perhaps matches TRBD1 (6 bases). The CDR3 sequence is 18 residues long. Germline loops: CDR1 KGHDR, CDR2 SFDVKD. With 2 bases removed from V and 7 bases from J, the gap between germline ends came to 23 bases. This chain's CDR3 is CATSDSRLGTNDMNEQFF. The DNA for the CDR3 is TGTGCCACCAGTGATTCCCGCTTGGGGACAAACGATATGAATGAGCAGTTCTTC.

The CDR3 DNA sequence: TGTGCCAGCCGCCTTGCGGGAGTCGGATACGAGCAGTACTTC. Protein: CASRLAGVGYEQYF. The rearrangement links TRBV5-4 to TRBJ2-7; the match to TRBD2 covers 7 bases. The CDR3 is 14 residues long. The germline V gene encodes CDR1 SGHNT and CDR2 YYREEE (reference sequence). With 7 bases clipped from V and 4 bases from J, the junction kept 11 bases outside the gene matches.

The CDR3: CASSLSAGWVETQYF. The CDR3 region has the DNA TGTGCCAGCAGTTTATCGGCAGGGTGGGTAGAGACCCAGTACTTC. The chain links TRBV27 to TRBJ2-5; a possible D gene is TRBD1 (5 bases). Germline V gives CDR1 MNHEY, CDR2 SMNVEV (reference sequence). CDR3 length: 15 amino acids. Between the trimmed V and J ends, which lost 0 bases and 4 bases, there was a span of 12 bases.

This rearrangement joins TRBV24-1 to TRBJ2-1; 9 bases map to TRBD2. The CDR3 runs to 18 residues. With 5 bases clipped from V and 0 bases from J, the junction kept 10 bases outside the gene matches. The V gene's germline CDR1 is KGHDR and CDR2 SFDVKD. CDR3 bases: TGTGCCACCAGTGGGACTAGCGTTTCTTCAAGCTCCTACAATGAGCAGTTCTTC. Protein product: CATSGTSVSSSSYNEQFF.

This chain connects TRBV7-2 to TRBJ2-1; weak D call: TRBD1 (5 bases). The CDR3 sequence is 14 residues long. CDR1 and CDR2 (germline): SGHTA, FQGNSA. The V and J ends lost 2 bases and 4 bases respectively, with 9 bases between them. The CDR3 coding sequence is TGTGCCAGCAGCTTATTAGACAGTTACAATGAGCAGTTCTTC. Its translation is CASSLLDSYNEQFF.

V gene TRBV11-2 combines with J gene TRBJ2-7; TRBD2 agrees at 7 bases. This CDR3 contains 17 residues. Trimming cost V 5 bases and J 1 base; bases outside gene matches: 14. In germline, CDR1 is SGHAT, CDR2 FQNNGV. Written as DNA, the CDR3 is TGTGCCAGCAGCCATACTTCATTCCGGGACTATTCCTACGAGCAGTACTTC. This codes for CASSHTSFRDYSYEQYF.

This sequence joins TRBV30 and TRBJ2-7; 8 nucleotides agree with TRBD2. The CDR3 consists of 13 residues. Per germline, CDR1 GTSNPN and CDR2 SVGIG (reference sequence). Germline trimming cut 2 bases from V and 2 bases from J; bases unmatched to any gene: 2. The CDR3 sequence: CAWSPGLAYEQYF. The CDR3 nucleotides are TGTGCCTGGAGTCCGGGACTAGCCTACGAGCAGTACTTC.

This clone came up a few times. The chain links TRBV3-1 (or the pseudogene TRBV3-2) to TRBJ1-3, with D possibly being TRBD1 (6 bases). The V gene lost 1 base and the J gene lost 4 bases, with 11 bases spanning the gap. Germline-derived CDR1 and CDR2 are LGHDT and YNNKEL (reference sequence). The length of the CDR3 is 15 residues. CDR3 sequence reads: CASSQGTDLGNTIYF. The DNA of the CDR3 is TGTGCCAGCAGCCAAGGGACAGATCTGGGAAACACCATATATTTT.

The chain joins TRBV3-1 (or the pseudogene TRBV3-2) to TRBJ2-5; the match to TRBD1 covers 8 bases. This CDR3 has 15 amino acids. Losses at the gene ends were 5 bases for V and 2 bases for J; bases not matched to a gene: 7. The germline gives CDR1 LGHDT, CDR2 YNNKEL (reference sequence). DNA of the CDR3: TGTGCCAGCAGCAGGACAGGGACGCAGCAAGAGACCCAGTACTTC. It translates to CASSRTGTQQETQYF.

The CDR3, as DNA: TGCAGCGTGATTCAGGGAAACACTGAAGCTTTCTTT. Translated: CSVIQGNTEAFF. The chain combines TRBV29-1 with TRBJ1-1; D perhaps matches TRBD1 (5 bases). There are 12 residues in the CDR3. Germline V lookup: CDR1 SQVTM, CDR2 ANQGSEA. V lost 6 bases to trimming and J lost 2 bases, with 10 bases between them.